This entry features one T cell receptor beta chain sequence. The CDR3 has 15 amino acids. Trimming left V 0 bases short and J 3 bases short, with 12 bases between. The germline CDR1 and CDR2 sequences are MNHEY and SMNVEV (reference sequence). The entry originates in a study of T cell changes during pregnancy in multiple sclerosis. Using immunoSEQ multiplex PCR, the repertoire was profiled, and TCRdb retains in-frame clones only, with some absent. Of around 100,000 clones listed, about 90% are singletons. The sample here was peripheral blood, taken after pregnancy. This sequence originates from a female donor with multiple sclerosis, enrolled in a pregnancy study. The chain recombines TRBV27 with TRBJ2-7, with D possibly matching TRBD2 (6 bases). The CDR3 region is CASSLSEGVGYEQYF. CDR3 in DNA: TGTGCCAGCAGTTTATCGGAGGGAGTAGGCTACGAGCAGTACTTC.